This T cell receptor (beta chain) was observed in a study of cytomegalovirus exposure and HLA in healthy donors. This CDR3 comprises 17 residues. V lost 1 base, J lost 1 base, and 7 bases stayed unmatched. Germline V gene data show CDR1 as LNHNV and CDR2 as YYDKDF (reference sequence). Primers included in the PCR were 60 Vbeta and 13 Jbeta primers. The data were produced by immunoSEQ multiplex PCR, yet TCRdb's version contains in-frame clones alone and is incomplete. The repertoire holds 200,000 or so clones, 83% seen once, with around 1.4% in the top ten. The sample was PBMCs. The source of this sequence is a girl aged 10-17 years in good health and CMV-seronegative. The V gene is TRBV15, the J gene TRBJ2-5; 9 bases map to TRBD2. The CDR3 bases are TGTGCCACCAGCAGAGGTATTAGCGGGAGCGGCCAAGAGACCCAGTACTTC. It is translated as CATSRGISGSGQETQYF.